The 3 T cell receptor beta chains reported below all come from one sample, sequenced in a study of molecular identifiers for immune sequencing clone quantification. TCRdb recomputed calls from the PCR reads with MiXCR, one row per CDR3 protein. The sample holds under 600,000 distinct CDR3 sequences, about 25% seen once. The sequencing input was naive CD8+ T cells from blood, with Jurkat cell RNA spiked in. The sample's subset: FACS-sorted CD8+CD4-CCR7+CD45RA+ naive T cells. The receptors stem from a human donor in good health. Some libraries in this study had Jurkat cell RNA spiked in.

This clonotype was recorded many times. The chain is built from TRBV4-3 and TRBJ1-1; D gene uncertain. Trimming pared 1 base from V and 5 bases from J, leaving 5 bases between. Germline V gene data show CDR1 as LGHNA and CDR2 as YSLEER. This CDR3 region has 12 residues. The CDR3 DNA is TGCGCCAGCAGCCAAGGGCAGACTGAAGCTTTCTTT. Its protein product is CASSQGQTEAFF.

Concerning this clonotype: Just one base apart from a much larger clone, this may be a read error. This chain joins TRBV28 and TRBJ1-1; D is uncertain. This CDR3 is built from 12 residues. V shed 8 bases and J shed 0 bases, with 7 bases lying between them. The germline CDR1 and CDR2 sequences are MDHEN and SYDVKM. The CDR3, as DNA: TGTGCCAGCTGTACACTGAACACTGAAGCTTTCTTT. It is translated as CASCTLNTEAFF.

This clonotype was recorded at least ten times. CDR3 nucleotide sequence: TGTGCCAGCAGCTTGGGGGGGCTAGCGGGAGAGACCCAGTACTTC. It translates to CASSLGGLAGETQYF. V and J are TRBV5-6 and TRBJ2-5, with 8 bases aligning to TRBD2. Germline-derived CDR1 and CDR2 are SGHDT and YYEEEE. V was clipped by 0 bases and J by 4 bases; unmatched bases: 5. The CDR3 sequence is 15 residues long.